The sequence of this T cell receptor beta chain was determined in a study of T cell repertoires in cytomegalovirus infection. TCRdb re-derived calls from the reads in MiXCR, one entry per CDR3 protein. This sample carries more than 500,000 distinct CDR3 sequences, approximately 17% of them seen once, and the ten largest clones take more than 20%. This TCR was sampled from a human donor in good health (CMV status not recorded). Some clones in this sample may be carry-over from other donors' samples. The sample taken for sequencing was CD8+ T cells from PBMCs.

The DNA of the CDR3 is TGTGCCAGCAGTGGTGCGGGAGGACGAGATACGCAGTATTTT. Its protein is CASSGAGGRDTQYF. The chain links TRBV9 to TRBJ2-3; 8 bases align to TRBD2. CDR3 length equals 14 residues. Per the germline V gene, CDR1 is SGDLS and CDR2 is YYNGEE. V lost 5 bases and J lost 5; bases outside the gene matches: 7.